This T cell receptor (beta chain) stems from a study of CXCR3-negative and CXCR3-positive naive CD8 T cells. On this clonotype: Its antigen is unknown.

Regarding the study as a whole: Cryopreserved PBMCs had partly decreased CXCR3 expression; fresh PBMCs were used in most assays. Memory cells showed distinct TRBV-TRBJ patterns, while the two naive subsets matched. Similar levels of surface CD5 were seen between naive subsets; TCR strength was inferred from TRB CDR3 properties.

With UMI labels, 5' RACE was used to prepare the TRB cDNA libraries. TCRdb re-called the 5' RACE reads and gives one entry per CDR3 protein, without DNA. The table for this sample gives 35,000 to 50,000 distinct CDR3 sequences. The CDR3 has 18 amino acids. Germline V lookup: CDR1 SEHNR, CDR2 FQNEAQ (reference sequence). This chain links TRBV7-9 with TRBJ2-3; TCRdb picks TRBD2, but there is no DNA to check that call. The source is a human donor in good health. Some clones in this sample may be carry-over from other donors' samples. The sample consisted of memory CD8+ T cells from blood. CDR3 region: CASSDLAGGSPRTDTQYF.